Below are 30 T cell receptor beta chains sequenced from a single sample in a study of regulatory T cells in long-lasting Graves disease. The sample's time point: newly diagnosed GD, antithyroid drugs for less than 3 months. RNA isolated from PBMCs was used to make the TCR library. To make TCR beta libraries, researchers used iRepertoire HTBI primers and Arm-PCR of CDR3 regions. TCRdb reprocessed the multiplex PCR reads via MiXCR and lists one record per CDR3 protein. The sample has roughly 420,000 distinct CDR3 sequences, 15% to 17% seen once. Here the sequenced sample was peripheral blood mononuclear cells (PBMCs), taken at new diagnosis, from a patient treated with antithyroid drugs. The receptors come from a female donor with Graves disease.

The chain is built from TRBV7-2 and TRBJ2-7, with 13 bases identical to TRBD2. V dropped 5 bases and J dropped 0; count of bases not matched to a gene: 10. Germline CDR1 reads SGHTA; CDR2 reads FQGNSA. CDR3 size: 18 residues. The CDR3 loop is CASSPSGLAGALSYEQYF. CDR3 sequence (DNA): TGTGCCAGCAGCCCCTCTGGACTAGCGGGGGCCCTCTCCTACGAGCAGTACTTC.

This clonotype has a count of ten or more. The chain has TRBV5-1 and TRBJ1-2, with unresolved D. From germline, CDR1 is SGHRS and CDR2 YFSETQ. The V end lost 5 bases, the J end lost 6 bases, and 14 bases lay between the germline ends. The CDR3 is 13 residues long. In DNA form, the CDR3 reads TGCGCCAGCAGGTTAGCGCCGTCAGATGGCTACACCTTC. Translation: CASRLAPSDGYTF.

This clonotype was found many times. The J gene is TRBJ1-2, the V gene TRBV7-9; D remains unclear. The V end lost 5 bases, the J end lost 4 bases, and 11 bases lay between the germline ends. The germline V gene encodes CDR1 SEHNR and CDR2 FQNEAQ (reference sequence). This CDR3 region has 13 residues. CDR3 protein: CASSPSSPYGYTF. In DNA, the CDR3 is TGTGCCAGCAGCCCATCGTCACCCTATGGCTACACCTTC.

Remarks on this clonotype: This clone may be a read error of a much larger clone one base away. The chain uses TRBV6-1 and TRBJ1-1; D possibly corresponds to TRBD1 (6 bases). Germline V lookup: CDR1 MNHNS, CDR2 SASEGT. CDR3 length equals 15 residues. The V end was cut by 3 bases, the J end by 0 bases, with 11 bases between. CDR3 in amino acids: CASSEEGGLNTEAFF. CDR3 nucleotide sequence: TGTGCCAGCAGTGAGGAGGGGGGATTGAACACTGAAGCTTTCTTT.

This clonotype was recorded many times. V usage is TRBV20-1 and J usage is TRBJ2-7; 11 bases agree with TRBD2. The germline CDR1 and CDR2 sequences are DFQATT and SNEGSKA (reference sequence). This CDR3 comprises 15 residues. J lost 4 bases, V lost 1 base, and 6 bases had no gene match. The CDR3 protein is CSARVVSSGRYEQYF. CDR3 sequence (DNA): TGCAGTGCTAGAGTGGTGTCTAGCGGGAGGTACGAGCAGTACTTC.

This clonotype was detected a few times. This chain links TRBV7-6 with TRBJ2-7; 11 bases agree with TRBD2. Germline V gives CDR1 SGHVS, CDR2 FNYEAQ. With 3 bases clipped from V and 7 bases from J, the junction kept 11 bases outside the gene matches. The CDR3 totals 16 residues. CDR3 loop: CASSFGTSGMGEEQYF. The CDR3 DNA is TGTGCCAGCAGCTTCGGGACTAGCGGAATGGGGGAAGAGCAGTACTTC.

This clonotype was counted a few times. The chain is built from TRBV4-1 and TRBJ2-5; perhaps D is TRBD1 or TRBD2 (5 bases each). V lost 5 bases to trimming and J lost 4 bases, with 5 bases between them. The germline gives CDR1 MGHRA, CDR2 YSYEKL. The CDR3 is 11 residues long. The CDR3 coding sequence is TGCGCCAGCAGCGGGACAGAGACCCAGTACTTC. Translation: CASSGTETQYF.

At least ten counts were recorded for this clonotype. The rearrangement links TRBV6-2 or TRBV6-3 to TRBJ1-1, with D perhaps matching TRBD1 (5 bases). This CDR3 contains 13 residues. CDR1 and CDR2 from the germline V gene are MNHEY and SVGEGT. V dropped 2 bases and J dropped 3 bases, with 7 bases sitting between them. The chain's CDR3 is CASSYGGDTEAFF. CDR3 coding DNA: TGTGCCAGCAGTTACGGGGGTGACACTGAAGCTTTCTTT.

The sample holds a few counts of this clonotype. The V call is TRBV29-1, the J call TRBJ2-1, with 11 bases matching TRBD2. Germline V lookup: CDR1 SQVTM, CDR2 ANQGSEA. Trimming removed 1 base from V and 8 bases from J; junction bases left unmatched: 10. CDR3 length: 16 amino acids. CDR3 nucleotide sequence: TGCAGCGTTGAAGCCGCTACTAGCGGGAGTTTGGATGAGCAGTTCTTC. Translating gives CSVEAATSGSLDEQFF.

This clonotype appeared many times. This chain joins TRBV24-1 and TRBJ1-2; no firm D call. CDR1 is KGHDR and CDR2 is SFDVKD in the germline V gene. The ends were cut back, 3 bases at V and 3 bases at J, with 1 base in the middle. The CDR3 spans 11 residues. CDR3 nucleotide sequence: TGTGCCACCAGTGATGACTATGGCTACACCTTC. It specifies CATSDDYGYTF.

The sample holds many counts of this clonotype. This chain joins TRBV5-1 and TRBJ2-1; TRBD1 might be the D (5 bases). The CDR3 extends over 15 amino acids. Trimming left V 4 bases short and J 1 base short, with 12 bases between. Germline lookup yields CDR1 SGHRS and CDR2 YFSETQ. CDR3 in amino acids: CASSVDTSSYNEQFF. The CDR3 DNA follows: TGCGCCAGCAGCGTGGACACCTCTTCCTACAATGAGCAGTTCTTC. Based on the CDR3 plus reference TRBV5-1 and TRBJ2-1, the full variable domain is KAGVTQTPRYLIKTRGQQVTLSCSPISGHRSVSWYQQTPGQGLQFLFEYFSETQRNKGNFPGRFSGRQFSNSRSEMNVSTLELGDSALYLCASSVDTSSYNEQFFGPGTRLTVL.

This clonotype was found many times. This chain uses TRBV7-8 with TRBJ2-1; TRBD2 matches 7 bases. CDR3 length: 13 residues. The V gene's germline CDR1 is SGHVS and CDR2 FQNEAQ. V was clipped by 10 bases and J by 6 bases; unmatched bases: 9. The CDR3 DNA is TGTGCCACCGAAGACGGGGAGGGCAATGAGCAGTTCTTC. Encoded protein: CATEDGEGNEQFF.

The genes are TRBV5-1 and TRBJ1-1; a weak D match, TRBD1 (6 bases). Germline V gives CDR1 SGHRS, CDR2 YFSETQ. The germline V and J ends were trimmed by 0 bases and 3 bases, with 15 bases remaining between them. The CDR3 covers 16 residues. The CDR3: CASSLGTGFRDTEAFF. Here the CDR3 DNA reads TGCGCCAGCAGCTTGGGAACAGGGTTTCGGGACACTGAAGCTTTCTTT.

Ten or more counts support this clonotype. V and J are TRBV7-2 and TRBJ2-3; 12 bases agree with TRBD2. This CDR3 contains 19 residues. V was pared by 1 base and J by 2 bases, with 10 bases of the junction left unmatched. CDR1 SGHTA and CDR2 FQGNSA come from the germline V gene. CDR3 loop: CASSLEGLAGWAPTDTQYF. In DNA form, the CDR3 reads TGTGCCAGCAGCTTAGAGGGACTAGCGGGTTGGGCTCCCACAGATACGCAGTATTTT.

In its sample, this clonotype was seen many times. The junction shows a germline mismatch at one end, possibly a read error. The V call is TRBV7-7, the J call TRBJ2-7; D not certain. The CDR3 has 13 residues. Germline V gene lookup returns CDR1 SSHAT and CDR2 FNYEAQ (reference sequence). CDR3 protein: CASSLRLDYEQYF. CDR3 nucleotide sequence: TGTGCTAGCAGCTTACGCCTAGACTACGAGCAGTACTTC. The full variable domain, its missing parts supplied by reference TRBV7-7 and TRBJ2-7, is GAGVSQSPRYKVTKRGQDVTLRCDPISSHATLYWYQQALGQGPEFLTYFNYEAQPDKSGLPSDRFSAERPEGSISTLTIQRTEQRDSAMYRCASSLRLDYEQYFGPGTRLTVT.

In its sample, this clonotype was seen many times. The rearrangement uses TRBV7-2 and TRBJ2-5; the D is unclear. The V end was cut by 2 bases, the J end by 2 bases, with 15 bases between. Germline lookup yields CDR1 SGHTA and CDR2 FQGNSA. The CDR3 has 16 residues. The CDR3 DNA follows: TGTGCCAGCAGCTTAAATCCCTGGCAGAGTCAAGAGACCCAGTACTTC. Translated, it gives CASSLNPWQSQETQYF.

This clonotype was detected ten times or more. The V gene is TRBV6-1, the J gene TRBJ2-3; 7 bases fit TRBD1. This CDR3 is built from 15 residues. Unmatched junction bases numbered 6, after V lost 6 bases and J lost 0 bases. Germline loops: CDR1 MNHNS, CDR2 SASEGT. The CDR3: CASRSDRRSTDTQYF. The CDR3, as DNA: TGTGCCAGCAGGTCGGACAGGAGGAGCACAGATACGCAGTATTTT.

This clonotype has only one observation. This may come from a read error, since a much larger clone is one base off. V usage is TRBV12-3 or TRBV12-4 and J usage is TRBJ1-4, with 7 bases that match TRBD1. V lost 5 bases and J lost 0; bases outside the gene matches: 3. The CDR3 totals 15 residues. The CDR3, as DNA: TGTGCCAGCAGTCCCGGACAGGCAACTAATGAAAAACTGTTTTTT. This encodes CASSPGQATNEKLFF.

The chain couples TRBV6-1 to TRBJ2-1, with D unclear. CDR1 is MNHNS, CDR2 SASEGT, per germline. Trimming cost V 1 base and J 5 bases, with 18 bases left between them. The CDR3 has 17 residues. CDR3 in amino acids: CASSEGFRSLRDNEQFF. The DNA for the CDR3 is TGTGCCAGCAGTGAAGGCTTCCGCTCCCTTCGTGACAATGAGCAGTTCTTC.

This clonotype was counted many times. V usage is TRBV28 and J usage is TRBJ2-3; D remains unclear. Germline V gene lookup returns CDR1 MDHEN and CDR2 SYDVKM. V was cut by 3 bases and J by 2 bases, with 9 bases left in between. This CDR3 is 14 amino acids long. As DNA, the CDR3 is TGTGCCAGCAGTTTGCCCAGGAACACAGATACGCAGTATTTT. Translated: CASSLPRNTDTQYF.

This clonotype was counted a few times. The J gene is TRBJ2-7, the V gene TRBV5-1; 7 nucleotides match TRBD2. This CDR3 region has 15 residues. The trim removed 1 base at V and 2 bases at J, leaving 6 bases unmatched. The V gene's germline CDR1 is SGHRS and CDR2 YFSETQ. The chain's CDR3 is CASSLLSGNPYEQYF. The DNA of the CDR3 is TGCGCCAGCAGCTTGTTAAGCGGGAATCCCTACGAGCAGTACTTC.

As for this clonotype: Only one base separates this from a far larger clonotype, so it likely reflects a read error. The J gene is TRBJ2-7, the V gene TRBV20-1; D may be TRBD2 (6 bases). The V gene's germline CDR1 is DFQATT and CDR2 SNEGSKA (reference sequence). The CDR3 is made up of 14 amino acids. Trimming shortened V by 6 bases and J by 7 bases, and 22 bases separated the two germline ends. The DNA for the CDR3 is TGCAGTGCCCGGGCGGGACGGTATAACAATGAGCAGTACTTC. This translates into CSARAGRYNNEQYF.

Worth noting for this clonotype: Relative to the germline gene, one junction end is altered; a read error may explain this. CDR3 protein: CATSDSPPSSYNEQFF. CDR3 in DNA: TGTGCCACCAGTGATTCCCCCCCGAGCTCCTACAATGAGCAGTTCTTC. The chain uses TRBV6-1 and TRBJ2-1; the D is unclear. Germline CDR1 and CDR2: MNHNS and SASEGT. This CDR3 spans 16 amino acids.

J is TRBJ1-3 and V is TRBV29-1; D may be TRBD1 (5 bases). Trimming left V 7 bases short and J 6 bases short, with 7 bases between. Germline V CDR1 and CDR2: SQVTM, ANQGSEA. The CDR3 loop spans 10 amino acids. The CDR3 DNA is TGCAGCGCGGGGGAAAACACCATATATTTT. It codes for CSAGENTIYF. Together with reference TRBV29-1 and TRBJ1-3, the CDR3 gives the full variable domain: SAVISQKPSRDICQRGTSLTIQCQVDSQVTMMFWYRQQPGQSLTLIATANQGSEATYESGFVIDKFPISRPNLTFSTLTVSNMSPEDSSIYLCSAGENTIYFGEGSWLTVV.

This clonotype was seen at least ten times. The chain is built from TRBV27 and TRBJ1-1; D ambiguous. The CDR3 runs 13 residues. Germline values: CDR1 MNHEY, CDR2 SMNVEV (reference sequence). Between the trimmed V and J ends, which lost 3 bases and 0 bases, there was a span of 5 bases. The CDR3 loop is CASSFKMNTEAFF. In DNA form, the CDR3 reads TGTGCCAGCAGTTTTAAGATGAACACTGAAGCTTTCTTT.

This chain joins TRBV6-2 or TRBV6-3 and TRBJ2-6, with D possibly being TRBD1 or TRBD2 (5 bases each). The germline V gene encodes CDR1 MNHEY and CDR2 SVGEGT. This CDR3 has 18 amino acids. V lost 2 bases and J lost 0, with 14 bases in between. The CDR3 region is CASSYLAGRSSGANVLTF. CDR3 DNA sequence: TGTGCCAGCAGTTACCTGGCAGGGAGAAGCTCTGGGGCCAACGTCCTGACTTTC.

The V call is TRBV9, the J call TRBJ2-2, with TRBD2 identical over 12 bases. Germline V gene data show CDR1 as SGDLS and CDR2 as YYNGEE. J was trimmed by 3 bases and V by 2 bases; bases with no gene match: 5. CDR3 length equals 17 residues. The CDR3 loop is CASSVLAGGPDTGELFF. The CDR3 bases are TGTGCCAGCAGCGTGCTAGCGGGAGGGCCGGACACCGGGGAGCTGTTTTTT. The full variable domain, completed using reference TRBV9 and TRBJ2-2, is DSGVTQTPKHLITATGQRVTLRCSPRSGDLSVYWYQQSLDQGLQFLIQYYNGEERAKGNILERFSAQQFPDLHSELNLSSLELGDSALYFCASSVLAGGPDTGELFFGEGSRLTVL.

This clonotype was counted between two and nine times. The chain combines TRBV30 with TRBJ1-2; D remains unclear. V gave up 3 bases and J gave up 0 bases, with 20 bases separating them. The germline V gene encodes CDR1 GTSNPN and CDR2 SVGIG (reference sequence). The CDR3 runs 17 residues. CDR3 DNA sequence: TGTGCCTGGAGCACCATCACACCGGGCCCAGCTAACTATGGCTACACCTTC. It specifies CAWSTITPGPANYGYTF.

The table lists this clonotype with many counts. This chain links TRBV5-6 with TRBJ1-2, with 7 bases fitting TRBD1. The junction had 5 bases not matched to a gene; V was cut back by 4 bases and J by 2 bases. Germline V CDR1 and CDR2: SGHDT, YYEEEE. The length of the CDR3 is 14 residues. The CDR3 sequence is CASSGGTANYGYTF. DNA of the CDR3: TGTGCCAGCAGCGGCGGGACAGCAAACTATGGCTACACCTTC.

In its sample, this clonotype was seen many times. This rearrangement joins TRBV30 to TRBJ2-3; TRBD1 might be the D (6 bases). The V end lost 1 base, the J end lost 0 bases, and 11 bases lay between the germline ends. The CDR3 totals 15 residues. The V gene's germline CDR1 is GTSNPN and CDR2 SVGIG (reference sequence). As DNA, the CDR3 is TGTGCCTGGAGTGGTACCAGGGGAAGCACAGATACGCAGTATTTT. Translation gives CAWSGTRGSTDTQYF.